This is a list of T cell receptor beta chains from one sample in a study of T cell responses to AZD1222 COVID-19 vaccine. Sequencing was performed with immunoSEQ multiplex PCR; in TCRdb, only in-frame clones are kept and a portion is missing. The data show 150,000 to 200,000 clones, about 91% seen once. The material sequenced was peripheral blood, taken 28 days after the second AZD1222 dose. Source of these receptors: an adult who received the AZD1222 COVID-19 vaccine. Each CDR3 is given with its conserved first and last residue. D genes are given only for firm matches. Size values are once, few and many counts, or a class for expanded clones, and some rows have none.

.	TRBV27	TRBJ2-1	TRBD2	CASSPGTRAGEQFF	TGTGCCAGCAGTCCAGGGACTAGGGCGGGTGAGCAGTTCTTC
.	TRBV3-1/TRBV3-2	TRBJ1-6	.	CASSQDKGENNSPLHF	TGTGCCAGCAGCCAAGACAAGGGTGAGAATAATTCACCCCTCCACTTT
.	TRBV18	TRBJ1-6	TRBD1	CASSPQGTGTNSPLHF	TGTGCCAGCTCACCACAAGGGACAGGGACTAATTCACCCCTCCACTTT
.	TRBV7-9	TRBJ1-4	.	CASSLGGGKLFF	TGTGCCAGCAGCTTAGGGGGCGGTAAACTGTTTTTT
.	TRBV5-1	TRBJ1-5	.	CASSLDGGSNQPQHF	TGCGCCAGCAGCTTGGATGGGGGTAGCAATCAGCCCCAGCATTTT
.	TRBV27	TRBJ1-5	.	CASSLGQPNQPQHF	TGTGCCAGCAGTTTAGGACAGCCCAATCAGCCCCAGCATTTT
.	TRBV3-1/TRBV3-2	TRBJ2-1	.	CASSRLLGGNDQFF	TGTGCCAGCAGCCGTCTGCTCGGCGGGAATGATCAGTTCTTC
.	TRBV5-5	TRBJ2-7	TRBD1	CASSLRQGHEQYF	TGTGCCAGCAGCCTCCGACAGGGCCACGAGCAGTACTTC
.	TRBV12-3/TRBV12-4	TRBJ2-7	.	CASTPPRSYEQYF	TGTGCCAGCACTCCACCCCGGAGCTACGAGCAGTACTTC
few	TRBV5-4	TRBJ1-2	.	CASSAGGGMGNYGYTF	TGTGCCAGCAGCGCCGGGGGTGGGATGGGGAACTATGGCTACACCTTC
.	TRBV18	TRBJ1-1	.	CASSRQAANTEAFF	TGTGCCAGCTCTCGACAGGCGGCCAACACTGAAGCTTTCTTT
.	TRBV7-6	TRBJ2-1	.	CASSFQSSYNEQFF	TGTGCCAGCAGCTTCCAAAGCTCCTACAATGAGCAGTTCTTC
once	TRBV12-3/TRBV12-4	TRBJ2-5	.	CASSLGGLETQYF	TGTGCCAGCAGCCTTGGTGGATTGGAGACCCAGTACTTC
.	TRBV2	TRBJ2-1	TRBD2	CASSEEPAGAIDQFF	TGTGCCAGCAGTGAAGAGCCAGCGGGGGCCATTGATCAGTTCTTC
.	TRBV7-2	TRBJ2-1	.	CASSFYRVWFF	TGTGCCAGCAGCTTTTACAGGGTTTGGTTCTTC